This T cell receptor (beta chain) was captured by sequencing in a study of T cell responses to AZD1222 COVID-19 vaccine. Study results and limitations: Spike-specific TCR breadth rose after two AZD1222 doses, and depth rose as well.

J gave up 4 bases and V 5 bases, and 3 bases lay outside the gene matches. This CDR3 is 13 amino acids long. Germline loops: CDR1 MDHEN, CDR2 SYDVKM. Points on this clone: Its cognate antigen is unknown.

TCRdb's table, derived via immunoSEQ multiplex PCR, lists solely in-frame clones and lacks some. The repertoire holds about 120,000 clones, with approximately 90% as singletons. Sequenced here: peripheral blood, sampled 28 days after the second AZD1222 dose. The chain is built from TRBV28 and TRBJ1-2; TRBD1 matches 8 bases. The sequence derives from an adult who received the AZD1222 COVID-19 vaccine. CDR3 in amino acids: CASSKQGGYGYTF. CDR3 DNA: TGTGCCAGCAGTAAACAGGGGGGCTATGGCTACACCTTC.